This T cell receptor (beta chain) was recovered during a study of siplizumab effects on memory and regulatory T cells. Study results and limitations: Siplizumab caused a significant drop in alloreactive sequences traceable to unstimulated CD4+ memory cells.

In regard to this clone: Antigen unknown.

Clones were sequenced by immunoSEQ multiplex PCR, and TCRdb holds only the in-frame ones, with some missing. The sample records some 96,000 clones, about 90% being singletons. Material for sequencing was CD4+ T cells sorted from blood. The TCR was taken from a human donor in good health.

The CDR3 protein is CASAETSGRQFF. DNA of the CDR3: TGCGCCAGCGCCGAGACTAGCGGACGGCAGTTCTTC. V gene TRBV5-1 combines with J gene TRBJ2-1; 9 nucleotides align to TRBD2. Per the germline V gene, CDR1 is SGHRS and CDR2 is YFSETQ. The ends lost 7 bases at V and 12 bases at J; junction bases unmatched: 8. This CDR3 is built from 12 residues.